Shown below are 8 T cell receptor beta chains from a single sample sequenced in a study of beta chain features in type 1 diabetes. Their antigens remain unidentified. Expressed TCRB transcripts were sequenced because the isolated RNA had all been reverse transcribed beforehand. TCRdb's table, derived via immunoSEQ multiplex PCR, lists solely in-frame clones and lacks some. The data hold 150,000 to 170,000 clones, with about a tenth observed a single time. Study-wide results and caveats: For Type 1 diabetes patients, all four CD4+ subsets carried TCRB CDR3s that were moderately but significantly shorter.

Material for sequencing was central memory CD4+ T cells from blood. The receptors here all came from a man aged 25 to 40 with type 1 diabetes.

V usage is TRBV6-6 and J usage is TRBJ1-5; no clear D. The CDR3 consists of 13 residues. In germline, CDR1 is MNHNY, CDR2 SVGAGI (reference sequence). The ends were cut back, 5 bases at V and 1 base at J, with 6 bases in the middle. In nucleotides, the CDR3 is TGTGCCAGCAGTCAGAGGAGCAATCAGCCCCAGCATTTT. Translated, it gives CASSQRSNQPQHF.

The rearrangement links TRBV28 to TRBJ1-5, with 8 bases identical to TRBD1. V lost 6 bases, J lost 5 bases, and 6 bases stayed unmatched. CDR3 length equals 14 residues. Per the germline V gene, CDR1 is MDHEN and CDR2 is SYDVKM. CDR3 DNA sequence: TGTGCCAGCAGACTCCGGACAGGGTATCAGCCCCAGCATTTT. As protein: CASRLRTGYQPQHF.

The chain uses TRBV7-3 and TRBJ2-1, with 8 bases identical to TRBD2. The CDR3 covers 13 residues. The V and J ends lost 5 bases and 6 bases, in that order; junction bases with no gene match: 3. Germline V lookup: CDR1 SGHTA, CDR2 FQGTGA. The CDR3: CASSPGLVNEQFF. DNA for the CDR3: TGTGCCAGCAGCCCGGGACTAGTCAATGAGCAGTTCTTC. Combining the CDR3 with reference TRBV7-3 and TRBJ2-1 gives the whole variable domain GAGVSQTPSNKVTEKGKYVELRCDPISGHTALYWYRQSLGQGPEFLIYFQGTGAADDSGLPNDRFFAVRPEGSVSTLKIQRTERGDSAVYLCASSPGLVNEQFFGPGTRLTVL.

This chain joins TRBV7-8 and TRBJ1-1; no reliable D call. V lost 3 bases to trimming and J lost 3 bases, with 5 bases between them. Germline CDR1 SGHVS, CDR2 FQNEAQ. The CDR3 consists of 12 residues. The CDR3 loop is CASSLRDTEAFF. CDR3 nucleotide sequence: TGTGCCAGCAGCTTGAGGGACACTGAAGCTTTCTTT.

This clone was found a few times. V and J are TRBV27 and TRBJ1-2; perhaps TRBD1 as D (5 bases). The V gene lost 10 bases and the J gene lost 0 bases, with 6 bases spanning the gap. Germline V gene lookup returns CDR1 MNHEY and CDR2 SMNVEV (reference sequence). This CDR3 is 11 amino acids long. The CDR3 sequence is CATQANYGYTF. The CDR3 DNA reads as TGTGCCACACAGGCTAACTATGGCTACACCTTC.

The chain couples TRBV14 to TRBJ2-1; perhaps TRBD2 as D (6 bases). The CDR3 covers 16 residues. Germline values: CDR1 SGHDN, CDR2 FVKESK. Trimming took 6 bases from V and 0 from J, leaving 15 bases between them. CDR3 in DNA: TGTGCCAGCAGACCCTATGGGGGAGGCTCCTACAATGAGCAGTTCTTC. Encoded protein: CASRPYGGGSYNEQFF.

The chain carries TRBV6-5 and TRBJ2-7; D is possibly TRBD2 (5 bases). This CDR3 has 15 amino acids. Germline assignment: CDR1 MNHEY and CDR2 SVGAGI. Trimming took 5 bases from V and 0 from J, leaving 14 bases between them. The CDR3 reads CASSPLTGSSYEQYF. The DNA of the CDR3 is TGTGCCAGCAGTCCCCTCACGGGGAGCTCCTACGAGCAGTACTTC.

This chain uses TRBV5-4 with TRBJ2-1, with 11 positions matching TRBD2. CDR1 is SGHNT and CDR2 is YYREEE in the germline V gene (reference sequence). The length of the CDR3 is 15 residues. Germline trimming cut 4 bases from V and 8 bases from J; bases unmatched to any gene: 8. The CDR3 DNA reads as TGTGCCAGCAGCCAGGGTTCTAGCGGGAGGTATGAGCAGTTCTTC. It translates to CASSQGSSGRYEQFF.